The 30 T cell receptor beta chains listed next were all sequenced from one sample in a study of regulatory T cells in long-lasting Graves disease. As to time point: persistent/refractory GD, antithyroid drugs over 5 years with positive TRAb. The TCR library was made from RNA that had been extracted from PBMCs in TRIzol. For TCR beta, libraries came from iRepertoire HTBI primers and Arm-PCR of CDR3 regions. Via MiXCR, TCRdb re-called the multiplex PCR reads, giving one row per CDR3 protein. The table includes more than 300,000 distinct CDR3 sequences, approximately 23% detected once. The source material was peripheral blood mononuclear cells (PBMCs), sampled when the disease was refractory, from a patient treated with antithyroid drugs. These receptors were collected from a middle-aged woman with Graves disease.

This clonotype was seen ten or more times. This chain joins TRBV14 and TRBJ2-5; 7 bases fit TRBD1. The trim removed 2 bases at V and 2 bases at J, leaving 2 bases unmatched. This CDR3 has 14 amino acids. The germline V gene has CDR1 SGHDN and CDR2 FVKESK. The CDR3 DNA is TGTGCCAGCAGCCAAAACAGGGGACAAGAGACCCAGTACTTC. Translating gives CASSQNRGQETQYF.

The V gene is TRBV30, the J gene TRBJ2-4; no clear D. The CDR3 is 13 amino acids. The germline V gene has CDR1 GTSNPN and CDR2 SVGIG (reference sequence). Trimming took off 0 bases at V and 9 bases at J, with 12 bases between the two ends. The CDR3 sequence is CAWSVTPTGIQYF. In nucleotides, the CDR3 is TGTGCCTGGAGTGTGACCCCAACCGGCATTCAGTACTTC.

The chain links TRBV5-5 to TRBJ1-5; the match to TRBD1 covers 9 bases. The V and J ends lost 4 bases and 3 bases, in that order; junction bases with no gene match: 11. In germline, CDR1 is SGHKS, CDR2 YYEKEE (reference sequence). CDR3 length equals 17 residues. The CDR3 region has the DNA TGTGCCAGCAGCGGAACATTACAGGGGGCCTTCAATCAGCCCCAGCATTTT. Its protein product is CASSGTLQGAFNQPQHF.

The sample holds many counts of this clonotype. V gene TRBV28 combines with J gene TRBJ1-5, with D possibly being TRBD1 (6 bases). Trimming pared 3 bases from V and 0 bases from J, leaving 15 bases between. CDR1 is MDHEN and CDR2 is SYDVKM in the germline V gene. The CDR3 loop spans 17 amino acids. CDR3 protein: CASSLGRTADSNQPQHF. The CDR3 DNA sequence: TGTGCCAGCAGTTTGGGTAGGACAGCTGATAGCAATCAGCCCCAGCATTTT.

This clonotype was observed many times. J is TRBJ2-7 and V is TRBV28; D is perhaps TRBD2 (6 bases). Deletions cut 5 bases from V and 4 bases from J, with 15 bases between. Germline CDR1 is MDHEN and CDR2 is SYDVKM. This CDR3 spans 14 amino acids. The CDR3 bases are TGTGCCAGCAGTGAGGCAGGGACTGCGTACGAGCAGTACTTC. This translates into CASSEAGTAYEQYF.

This clonotype was found once. The rearrangement joins TRBV27 to TRBJ2-2, with D uncertain. This CDR3 spans 16 amino acids. The V gene's germline CDR1 is MNHEY and CDR2 SMNVEV (reference sequence). Deletions cut 5 bases from V and 1 base from J, with 14 bases between. CDR3 bases: TGTGCCAGCAGTCCCTTGTGGGGAAAGAACACCGGGGAGCTGTTTTTT. As protein: CASSPLWGKNTGELFF.

This clonotype was recorded at least ten times. DNA of the CDR3: TGTGCCAGCAGTGGGACATTTGGCTATGGCTACACCTTC. This encodes CASSGTFGYGYTF. V usage is TRBV12-3 or TRBV12-4 and J usage is TRBJ1-2, with D perhaps TRBD1 (6 bases). There are 13 residues in the CDR3. The V gene lost 5 bases and the J gene lost 4 bases, with 11 bases spanning the gap.

The chain has TRBV15 and TRBJ1-2; D perhaps matches TRBD1 (5 bases). The CDR3 consists of 20 residues. Trimming took off 1 base at V and 0 bases at J, with 24 bases between the two ends. The germline CDR1 and CDR2 sequences are LNHNV and YYDKDF (reference sequence). The chain's CDR3 is CATSRAGMAGRPITNYGYTF. As DNA, the CDR3 is TGTGCCACCAGCAGAGCGGGTATGGCGGGACGACCTATTACTAACTATGGCTACACCTTC.

This clonotype was seen many times. V usage is TRBV6-5 and J usage is TRBJ2-7, with TRBD2 matching 8 bases. CDR1 is MNHEY and CDR2 is SVGAGI in the germline V gene. The CDR3 runs to 16 residues. The J segment lost 4 bases and the V segment lost 1 base, leaving 9 bases of the junction unmatched. The CDR3 DNA sequence: TGTGCCAGCAGTTACTTTCCCGGGACTAGTGTATACGAGCAGTACTTC. Translated, it gives CASSYFPGTSVYEQYF.

This clonotype appeared many times. The chain joins TRBV12-3 or TRBV12-4 to TRBJ2-5, with D possibly called TRBD1 or TRBD2 (5 bases each). The CDR3 loop spans 14 amino acids. Trimming took 2 bases from V and 7 from J, leaving 14 bases between them. CDR3 coding DNA: TGTGCCAGCAGTTTACGGGGCAGGGTTGGGACCCAGTACTTC. Its translation: CASSLRGRVGTQYF.

This clonotype was seen at least ten times. This rearrangement joins TRBV11-2 to TRBJ1-6; TRBD1 agrees at 7 bases. From germline, CDR1 is SGHAT and CDR2 FQNNGV. The CDR3 is made up of 15 amino acids. V shed 0 bases and J 8 bases; nucleotides not matched to a gene: 4. The CDR3 loop reads CASSLEITGDSPLHF. The CDR3 DNA reads as TGTGCCAGCAGCTTAGAGATAACAGGGGATTCACCCCTCCACTTT.

The V gene is TRBV5-1, the J gene TRBJ2-2; D ambiguous. CDR3 length: 14 amino acids. CDR1 is SGHRS, CDR2 YFSETQ, per germline. V was clipped by 0 bases and J by 7 bases, with 10 bases between them. The CDR3 DNA reads TGCGCCAGCAGCTTGGACGGATTCGGCGGGGAGCTGTTTTTT. It yields the protein CASSLDGFGGELFF.

This clonotype has only a few counts. The chain uses TRBV29-1 and TRBJ1-3; TRBD1 matches 7 bases. Germline-derived CDR1 and CDR2 are SQVTM and ANQGSEA. This CDR3 is 18 amino acids long. V dropped 6 bases and J dropped 1; count of bases not matched to a gene: 18. CDR3 residues: CSVIAYPGTGESGNTIYF. In DNA form, the CDR3 reads TGCAGCGTCATTGCGTATCCCGGCACAGGGGAATCTGGAAACACCATATATTTT.

This clonotype was counted only a few times. V is TRBV6-1 and J is TRBJ2-1, with D unclear. Trimming shortened V by 4 bases and J by 7 bases, and 17 bases separated the two germline ends. The germline V gene has CDR1 MNHNS and CDR2 SASEGT. The CDR3 loop spans 15 amino acids. CDR3 amino acids: CASSGARPPWNEQFF. The CDR3 DNA is TGTGCCAGCAGTGGCGCACGGCCCCCTTGGAATGAGCAGTTCTTC.

This clonotype was seen at least ten times. V usage is TRBV20-1 and J usage is TRBJ1-5; D gene ambiguous. The CDR3 has 14 residues. Germline V CDR1 and CDR2: DFQATT, SNEGSKA (reference sequence). Trimming stripped 3 bases from V and 0 bases from J, with 9 bases between. CDR3 bases: TGCAGTGCTAGGGCGGGTAATAGCAATCAGCCCCAGCATTTT. Translating gives CSARAGNSNQPQHF.

This clonotype was found many times. The V gene is TRBV28, the J gene TRBJ2-1; 9 positions agree with TRBD2. Trimming removed 0 bases from V and 2 bases from J; junction bases left unmatched: 2. Germline V gives CDR1 MDHEN, CDR2 SYDVKM. The CDR3 is 16 amino acids. The DNA of the CDR3 is TGTGCCAGCAGTTTATGGGCTAGCGGGACCTACAATGAGCAGTTCTTC. Its protein product is CASSLWASGTYNEQFF.

Many counts were recorded for this clonotype. The genes are TRBV7-2 and TRBJ2-7; TRBD1 matches at 10 bases. With 2 bases clipped from V and 5 bases from J, the junction kept 9 bases outside the gene matches. There are 16 residues in the CDR3. Germline V lookup: CDR1 SGHTA, CDR2 FQGNSA. The CDR3 nucleotides read TGTGCCAGCAGCTTAACTATTGGGACAGGGGTAAACGAGCAGTACTTC. This sequence encodes CASSLTIGTGVNEQYF.

The chain combines TRBV14 with TRBJ1-3; 7 bases are a match to TRBD1. The CDR3 length is 16 residues. Germline values: CDR1 SGHDN, CDR2 FVKESK. With V trimmed by 1 base and J by 2 bases, 5 bases remained unmatched. In nucleotides, the CDR3 is TGTGCCAGCAGCCAAGGGACAGGCCTCGCTGGAAACACCATATATTTT. It specifies CASSQGTGLAGNTIYF.

This clonotype showed up many times. This chain connects TRBV2 to TRBJ1-4; D gene ambiguous. V was pared by 4 bases and J by 8 bases, with 8 bases between. The CDR3 runs to 12 residues. From germline, CDR1 is SNHLY and CDR2 FYNNEI. This CDR3 reads CASSGPGEKLFF. Written as DNA, the CDR3 is TGTGCCAGCAGTGGGCCGGGAGAAAAACTGTTTTTT.

This clonotype showed up many times. V and J are TRBV28 and TRBJ2-3; TRBD2 aligns across 12 bases. The CDR3 length is 19 residues. The germline V gene has CDR1 MDHEN and CDR2 SYDVKM. Unmatched junction bases numbered 15, after V lost 3 bases and J lost 5 bases. The CDR3 is CASSFPRLASGREVDTQYF. The CDR3 region has the DNA TGTGCCAGCAGTTTTCCTAGACTGGCTAGCGGGAGGGAGGTAGATACGCAGTATTTT.

This clonotype has a count of ten or more. The chain links TRBV28 to TRBJ1-5; unclear D gene. CDR3 length: 10 residues. The V end was cut by 7 bases, the J end by 3 bases, with 1 base between. Germline V gene data show CDR1 as MDHEN and CDR2 as SYDVKM. CDR3 amino acids: CASNNQPQHF. CDR3 nucleotide sequence: TGTGCCAGCAACAATCAGCCCCAGCATTTT.

The chain employs TRBV29-1 and TRBJ1-5, with TRBD1 matching over 7 bases. With V trimmed by 7 bases and J by 5 bases, 5 bases remained unmatched. CDR3 size: 12 residues. The germline V gene has CDR1 SQVTM and CDR2 ANQGSEA. The CDR3 DNA is TGCAGCGCTCAGCAGGGGGATCAGCCCCAGCATTTT. It is translated as CSAQQGDQPQHF.

V gene TRBV5-1 combines with J gene TRBJ2-2, with TRBD2 identical over 9 bases. V gave up 0 bases and J gave up 7 bases; unmatched junction bases: 10. The CDR3 is 17 amino acids. Germline assignment: CDR1 SGHRS and CDR2 YFSETQ. The CDR3 DNA follows: TGCGCCAGCAGCTTGGATGTGGGGACTAGCCGTAACGGGGAGCTGTTTTTT. It yields the protein CASSLDVGTSRNGELFF.

This chain links TRBV4-2 with TRBJ1-5; possible D gene TRBD1, 5 bases. The germline gives CDR1 LGHNA, CDR2 YNFKEQ. The CDR3 is 15 residues long. Trimming removed 0 bases at V and 2 bases at J, with 8 bases between. The CDR3 here is CASSQDGAGNQPQHF. CDR3 nucleotides: TGTGCCAGCAGCCAAGATGGGGCAGGCAATCAGCCCCAGCATTTT.

Comment on this clonotype: Since a much larger clone is just one base distant, this may be a read error. V gene TRBV15 combines with J gene TRBJ1-3, with D possibly TRBD1 on 6 matching bases. Deletions cut 6 bases from V and 2 bases from J, with 14 bases between. Germline CDR1 is LNHNV and CDR2 is YYDKDF (reference sequence). The CDR3 runs to 15 residues. CDR3 nucleotide sequence: TGTGCCACCAGGGACATGACAGGCGCTGGAAACACCATATATTTT. It encodes CATRDMTGAGNTIYF. The full variable domain, in which reference TRBV15 and TRBJ1-3 provide the parts outside the CDR3, is DAMVIQNPRYQVTQFGKPVTLSCSQTLNHNVMYWYQQKSSQAPKLLFHYYDKDFNNEADTPDNFQSRRPNTSFCFLDIRSPGLGDTAMYLCATRDMTGAGNTIYFGEGSWLTVV.

This clonotype came up many times. The chain couples TRBV11-2 to TRBJ2-5; 8 bases align to TRBD1. Per the germline V gene, CDR1 is SGHAT and CDR2 is FQNNGV. The V segment lost 6 bases and the J segment 5 bases; nucleotides outside the gene matches: 11. The CDR3 contains 15 residues. The CDR3 sequence is CASSQQGVRWETQYF. CDR3 DNA: TGTGCCAGCAGTCAACAGGGGGTACGATGGGAGACCCAGTACTTC.

Concerning this clonotype: In this CDR3 the conserved last residue, phenylalanine or tryptophan, is missing, so a read error is likely. V is TRBV5-1 and J is TRBJ1-6; a weak D match, TRBD1 (6 bases). Per the germline V gene, CDR1 is SGHRS and CDR2 is YFSETQ. CDR3 length equals 14 residues. V was cut by 0 bases and J by 9 bases, with 10 bases left in between. CDR3 sequence reads: CASSLGPRGSPLHL. Here the CDR3 DNA reads TGCGCCAGCAGCTTGGGACCCAGGGGTTCACCCCTCCACCTT.

The chain combines TRBV15 with TRBJ2-7; D may be TRBD1 (6 bases). CDR1 LNHNV and CDR2 YYDKDF come from the germline V gene (reference sequence). The V end was cut by 1 base, the J end by 3 bases, with 10 bases between. The length of the CDR3 is 14 residues. This CDR3 reads CATSRVRGFYEQYF. CDR3 DNA: TGTGCCACCAGCAGAGTTAGGGGGTTCTACGAGCAGTACTTC.

The chain recombines TRBV15 with TRBJ2-1, with a tentative D call TRBD2 (6 bases). The V end lost 3 bases, the J end lost 4 bases, and 10 bases lay between the germline ends. CDR1 and CDR2 from the germline V gene are LNHNV and YYDKDF (reference sequence). The CDR3 length is 14 residues. CDR3: CATSRAGPYNEQFF. DNA for the CDR3: TGTGCCACCAGCAGGGCGGGACCATACAATGAGCAGTTCTTC.

Ten or more counts support this clonotype. J is TRBJ2-5 and V is TRBV6-1; TRBD2 matches at 16 bases. The junction had 3 bases not matched to a gene; V was cut back by 6 bases and J by 5 bases. This CDR3 comprises 15 residues. Germline CDR1 and CDR2: MNHNS and SASEGT. CDR3 DNA: TGTGCCAGCAGGGGACTAGCGGGAGGGCGGGAGACCCAGTACTTC. Its protein product is CASRGLAGGRETQYF.